The T cell receptor (beta chain) under discussion was sequenced for a study of CD8 T cells in ankylosing spondylitis. Study-wide results and limits: There was a TCR beta motif, made of several highly homologous variants, that appeared characteristic of ankylosing spondylitis blood.

MiXCR, applied by TCRdb to the 5' RACE reads, yields one record per CDR3 protein. The table includes about 360,000 distinct CDR3 sequences, more than 20% detected once. Germline lookup yields CDR1 SGHTA and CDR2 FQGNSA. The V end lost 5 bases, the J end lost 5 bases, and 11 bases lay between the germline ends. The CDR3 runs 13 residues. On this clonotype itself: Its antigen is not known.

This receptor was taken from a male donor with ankylosing spondylitis or in good health (not recorded which). The material sequenced was blood, either unsorted or a sorted T cell fraction (not recorded which). V usage is TRBV7-2 and J usage is TRBJ2-3, with D hard to call. For the CDR3, the DNA is TGTGCCAGCAGCCCGTACAGCCAAGATACGCAGTATTTT. The encoded protein is CASSPYSQDTQYF.